One and the same sample provided the 32 T cell receptor beta chains below, sequenced in a study of technical replicates of blood from a handful of donors. Here immunoSEQ multiplex PCR was the method, and the copy in TCRdb shows in-frame clones only, minus some. The sample lists some 87,000 clones, roughly 97% occurring once. Sequenced material: T cells isolated from PBMCs. Receptors originate from a human donor in good health.

This clone came up once. This chain uses TRBV6-5 with TRBJ1-2, with a tentative D call TRBD1 (6 bases). This CDR3 is built from 13 residues. Germline CDR1 is MNHEY and CDR2 is SVGAGI. V was pared by 6 bases and J by 6 bases, with 14 bases between. The CDR3 nucleotides are TGTGCCAGCAGCCTGGACAGCTCTAATGGCTACACCTTC. It translates to CASSLDSSNGYTF.

The CDR3: CASGAPGGGAGELFF. The CDR3 DNA reads TGTGCCAGCGGGGCCCCAGGGGGAGGAGCCGGGGAGCTGTTTTTT. V gene TRBV6-5 combines with J gene TRBJ2-2; D may be TRBD1 (7 bases). Germline CDR1 reads MNHEY; CDR2 reads SVGAGI. The CDR3 is 15 residues long. Trimming stripped 8 bases from V and 6 bases from J, with 19 bases between.

This rearrangement joins TRBV6-5 to TRBJ2-7; 8 nucleotides line up with TRBD2. The CDR3 is made up of 14 amino acids. The J segment lost 7 bases and the V segment lost 5 bases, leaving 10 bases of the junction unmatched. CDR1 and CDR2 (germline): MNHEY, SVGAGI. CDR3 coding DNA: TGTGCCAGCAGTCGCGGGGGGCCCCTAGATGAGCAGTACTTC. Translation gives CASSRGGPLDEQYF.

The chain joins TRBV7-9 to TRBJ2-5; 9 bases align to TRBD1. CDR3 length: 16 residues. V was pared by 2 bases and J by 2 bases, with 6 bases of the junction left unmatched. Germline loops: CDR1 SEHNR, CDR2 FQNEAQ (reference sequence). The DNA of the CDR3 is TGTGCCAGCAGCTTAAGGACAGGGGAATCTCAAGAGACCCAGTACTTC. Translating it yields CASSLRTGESQETQYF. Using reference TRBV7-9 and TRBJ2-5 for the parts outside the CDR3, the full variable domain is DTGVSQNPRHKITKRGQNVTFRCDPISEHNRLYWYRQTLGQGPEFLTYFQNEAQLEKSRLLSDRFSAERPKGSFSTLEIQRTEQGDSAMYLCASSLRTGESQETQYFGPGTRLLVL.

The chain recombines TRBV6-1 with TRBJ1-1, with a weak D call TRBD1 (6 bases). The length of the CDR3 is 15 residues. The germline V gene encodes CDR1 MNHNS and CDR2 SASEGT. V was trimmed by 3 bases and J by 4 bases, leaving 15 bases between them. The CDR3 DNA sequence: TGTGCCAGCAGTGAGGGGAGCTTCAGGGGCACTGAAGCTTTCTTT. Protein: CASSEGSFRGTEAFF.

V is TRBV2 and J is TRBJ2-1; a weak D match, TRBD2 (6 bases). With 10 bases removed from V and 6 bases from J, the gap between germline ends came to 16 bases. The CDR3 spans 13 residues. Per germline, CDR1 SNHLY and CDR2 FYNNEI. The CDR3 sequence: CATHRDFSNEQFF. The DNA for the CDR3 is TGTGCCACCCACCGGGACTTCTCCAATGAGCAGTTCTTC.

This chain links TRBV4-1 with TRBJ2-2, with 9 bases identical to TRBD2. V lost 4 bases to trimming and J lost 2 bases; unmatched junction nucleotides: 14. Looked up from germline, CDR1 is MGHRA and CDR2 is YSYEKL. The CDR3 has 19 residues. CDR3 sequence reads: CASSRSGGSGSYNTGELFF. In DNA form, the CDR3 reads TGCGCCAGCAGCCGGTCGGGGGGTAGCGGGAGTTATAACACCGGGGAGCTGTTTTTT.

The rearrangement links TRBV29-1 to TRBJ2-6; D is unresolved. CDR3 size: 14 residues. Trimming pared 5 bases from V and 6 bases from J, leaving 14 bases between. Germline-derived CDR1 and CDR2 are SQVTM and ANQGSEA. The CDR3 coding sequence is TGCAGCGTTTGGGCACCCTCAGAGGCCAACGTCCTGACTTTC. Protein: CSVWAPSEANVLTF.

The V and J genes are TRBV7-6 and TRBJ1-5; the match to TRBD1 covers 7 bases. The germline CDR1 and CDR2 sequences are SGHVS and FNYEAQ. Losses at the gene ends were 1 base for V and 7 bases for J; bases not matched to a gene: 7. The CDR3 has 15 residues. The CDR3 coding sequence is TGTGCCAGCAGCTTAGAAGACAGGGTGGGACAGCCCCAGCATTTT. This translates into CASSLEDRVGQPQHF.

The J gene is TRBJ2-7, the V gene TRBV28; TRBD1 matches at 8 bases. This CDR3 region has 15 residues. Germline trimming cut 4 bases from V and 3 bases from J; bases unmatched to any gene: 8. Germline values: CDR1 MDHEN, CDR2 SYDVKM. The CDR3 protein is CASSSPGQEVYEQYF. Here the CDR3 DNA reads TGTGCCAGCAGTTCGCCGGGACAGGAGGTCTACGAGCAGTACTTC.

This chain uses TRBV10-1 with TRBJ1-1; perhaps TRBD1 as D (6 bases). The CDR3 spans 12 residues. Trimming took off 3 bases at V and 9 bases at J, with 11 bases between the two ends. Germline V gives CDR1 WNHNN, CDR2 SYGVQD (reference sequence). The CDR3 here is CASSDSRGKAFF. The CDR3 DNA follows: TGCGCCAGCAGTGATTCCAGGGGAAAAGCTTTCTTT.

The CDR3: CASSHSNGDEQFF. CDR3 DNA: TGTGCCAGCAGCCATTCCAACGGGGATGAGCAGTTCTTC. The chain links TRBV4-2 to TRBJ2-1, with a tentative D call TRBD2 (5 bases). The CDR3 runs 13 residues. Trimming left V 3 bases short and J 8 bases short, with 11 bases between. Germline V gene data show CDR1 as LGHNA and CDR2 as YNFKEQ.

This clone has just one count. CDR3 nucleotide sequence: TGTGCCGGGGCGGGAGGGCCGGGAGATACGCAGTATTTT. It translates to CAGAGGPGDTQYF. V is TRBV9 and J is TRBJ2-3, with 9 bases fitting TRBD2. This CDR3 is built from 13 residues. Germline V gene data show CDR1 as SGDLS and CDR2 as YYNGEE. After removal of 10 bases from V and 5 bases from J, the junction contained 8 bases not matched to a gene.

The chain is built from TRBV6-5 and TRBJ1-1; 7 bases agree with TRBD1. V lost 2 bases and J lost 1; bases outside the gene matches: 4. The CDR3 is 15 residues long. Germline V gives CDR1 MNHEY, CDR2 SVGAGI. CDR3 DNA sequence: TGTGCCAGCAGTTACCTAGCAGGGGGGAACACTGAAGCTTTCTTT. Translated: CASSYLAGGNTEAFF.

In its sample, this clone was seen once. The rearrangement uses TRBV5-1 and TRBJ2-2; possibly TRBD2 for D (6 bases). This CDR3 has 14 amino acids. Germline V gene data show CDR1 as SGHRS and CDR2 as YFSETQ. Between the trimmed V and J ends, which lost 5 bases and 3 bases, there was a span of 11 bases. CDR3: CASSPGGYTGELFF. As DNA, the CDR3 is TGCGCCAGCAGTCCCGGGGGATACACCGGGGAGCTGTTTTTT.

The chain links TRBV5-1 to TRBJ2-1; TRBD2 is a possible D gene (7 bases). The CDR3 is made up of 17 amino acids. Per germline, CDR1 SGHRS and CDR2 YFSETQ. Trimming shortened V by 4 bases and J by 4 bases, and 21 bases separated the two germline ends. The CDR3 region has the DNA TGCGCCAGCAGCGTCAACCCGGGGGGACACGGTTACAATGAGCAGTTCTTC. Protein sequence: CASSVNPGGHGYNEQFF.

J is TRBJ2-5 and V is TRBV5-8, with D possibly being TRBD1 (7 bases). V was trimmed by 6 bases and J by 4 bases, leaving 13 bases between them. Germline assignment: CDR1 SGHTS and CDR2 YDEGEE. The CDR3 length is 13 residues. The DNA for the CDR3 is TGTGCCAGCATACGACAGGGAGGAGAGACCCAGTACTTC. Translation: CASIRQGGETQYF.

V gene TRBV4-1 combines with J gene TRBJ2-7, with D unresolved. The CDR3 is 15 amino acids. Between the trimmed V and J ends, which lost 7 bases and 4 bases, there was a span of 20 bases. The germline CDR1 and CDR2 sequences are MGHRA and YSYEKL. CDR3 nucleotides: TGCGCCAGCAACTCAAGGCCGACTGAGACTTACGAGCAGTACTTC. It encodes CASNSRPTETYEQYF.

The rearrangement links TRBV2 to TRBJ2-3, with a possible D match to TRBD1 (6 bases). The V gene's germline CDR1 is SNHLY and CDR2 FYNNEI. Trimming took 3 bases from V and 5 from J, leaving 18 bases between them. The CDR3 has 16 residues. The DNA for the CDR3 is TGTGCCAGCAGTGACAGAGGACAGAGTAAGAAAGATACGCAGTATTTT. This translates into CASSDRGQSKKDTQYF.

The chain employs TRBV2 and TRBJ2-1; TRBD2 is a possible D gene (6 bases). The germline V gene has CDR1 SNHLY and CDR2 FYNNEI. The CDR3 is 16 amino acids. Between the trimmed V and J ends, which lost 4 bases and 0 bases, there was a span of 13 bases. The CDR3 spells CASSVGLSSSYNEQFF. In DNA form, the CDR3 reads TGTGCCAGCAGTGTGGGACTCTCGAGCTCCTACAATGAGCAGTTCTTC.

The chain uses TRBV6-6 and TRBJ1-4; D gene ambiguous. CDR1 is MNHNY, CDR2 SVGAGI, per germline (reference sequence). The CDR3 has 12 amino acids. The V and J ends lost 6 bases and 8 bases respectively, with 10 bases between them. CDR3 sequence: CASRSGGEKLFF. The CDR3 DNA reads as TGTGCCAGCAGATCGGGAGGGGAAAAACTGTTTTTT.

This chain's CDR3 is CASSLDLGNQETQYF. CDR3 nucleotide sequence: TGTGCCAGCAGCTTAGATCTCGGGAACCAAGAGACCCAGTACTTC. The chain carries TRBV11-2 and TRBJ2-5; tentative D call: TRBD2 (5 bases). Trimming took 0 bases from V and 0 from J, leaving 8 bases between them. The CDR3 has 15 amino acids. The V gene's germline CDR1 is SGHAT and CDR2 FQNNGV.

J is TRBJ2-2 and V is TRBV5-1; D remains unclear. CDR1 SGHRS and CDR2 YFSETQ come from the germline V gene. The CDR3 has 17 residues. V lost 0 bases and J lost 1, with 13 bases in between. In nucleotides, the CDR3 is TGCGCCAGCAGCTTGGCCCTGGGCACCAAGAACACCGGGGAGCTGTTTTTT. Translating gives CASSLALGTKNTGELFF.

V gene TRBV10-1 combines with J gene TRBJ2-1, with 7 positions matching TRBD1. Losses at the gene ends were 0 bases for V and 5 bases for J; bases not matched to a gene: 7. The length of the CDR3 is 16 residues. In germline, CDR1 is WNHNN, CDR2 SYGVQD (reference sequence). This CDR3 reads CASSESSGQSNNEQFF. Here the CDR3 DNA reads TGCGCCAGCAGTGAGTCGTCGGGACAGTCTAACAATGAGCAGTTCTTC.

This chain joins TRBV7-8 and TRBJ1-4; possibly TRBD1 for D (5 bases). This CDR3 spans 17 amino acids. Germline assignment: CDR1 SGHVS and CDR2 FQNEAQ. The V and J ends lost 1 base and 1 base respectively, with 13 bases between them. The CDR3 nucleotides are TGTGCCAGCAGCTTAGGGCGGGGTAGGGGAACTAATGAAAAACTGTTTTTT. It translates to CASSLGRGRGTNEKLFF.

This clone was recorded only once. V and J are TRBV30 and TRBJ2-1; D is uncertain. The CDR3 is 13 residues long. Deletions cut 6 bases from V and 2 bases from J, with 11 bases between. Germline loops: CDR1 GTSNPN, CDR2 SVGIG (reference sequence). For the CDR3, the DNA is TGTGCCTGCTCGGGTTCGCCCTACAATGAGCAGTTCTTC. As protein: CACSGSPYNEQFF.

The rearrangement links TRBV18 to TRBJ2-7; 9 bases map to TRBD1. The CDR3 is made up of 15 amino acids. Trimming removed 3 bases from V and 5 bases from J; junction bases left unmatched: 8. The germline V gene has CDR1 KGHSH and CDR2 LQKENI. Here the CDR3 reads CASSPEGDRVHEQYF. The CDR3, as DNA: TGTGCCAGCTCACCCGAGGGGGACAGGGTCCACGAGCAGTACTTC.

The V call is TRBV6-5, the J call TRBJ1-2; 7 bases fit TRBD1. The length of the CDR3 is 13 residues. Germline assignment: CDR1 MNHEY and CDR2 SVGAGI. With 7 bases clipped from V and 3 bases from J, the junction kept 5 bases outside the gene matches. CDR3 sequence: CASTSGGYYGYTF. The DNA of the CDR3 is TGTGCCAGCACCTCAGGGGGGTACTATGGCTACACCTTC.

The CDR3 bases are TGTGCCAGCAGCACCCGGGACAGGGGCTTCGTTCAGCAGTACTTC. This codes for CASSTRDRGFVQQYF. V and J are TRBV14 and TRBJ2-7, with TRBD1 matching 10 bases. With V trimmed by 5 bases and J by 8 bases, 12 bases remained unmatched. Germline CDR1 is SGHDN and CDR2 is FVKESK. The CDR3 sequence is 15 residues long.

The chain combines TRBV30 with TRBJ1-2; 8 nucleotides align to TRBD1. The V and J ends lost 8 bases and 0 bases, in that order; junction bases with no gene match: 8. CDR3 length equals 14 residues. Germline V lookup: CDR1 GTSNPN, CDR2 SVGIG (reference sequence). The CDR3, as DNA: TGTGCCGGACCGGACAGGGCTGCTAACTATGGCTACACCTTC. This sequence encodes CAGPDRAANYGYTF.

J is TRBJ1-5 and V is TRBV10-3; 7 nucleotides line up with TRBD1. This CDR3 is built from 13 residues. From germline, CDR1 is ENHRY and CDR2 SYGVKD. V lost 6 bases to trimming and J lost 4 bases; unmatched junction nucleotides: 3. The CDR3 sequence: CAIRGTDNQPQHF. CDR3 coding DNA: TGTGCCATCAGGGGGACAGATAATCAGCCCCAGCATTTT.

The V call is TRBV6-6, the J call TRBJ1-5; 11 bases map to TRBD1. This CDR3 has 16 residues. Germline CDR1 reads MNHNY; CDR2 reads SVGAGI (reference sequence). Losses at the gene ends were 8 bases for V and 1 base for J; bases not matched to a gene: 7. CDR3 amino acids: CASGPGQGGSNQPQHF. The CDR3 coding sequence is TGTGCCAGCGGTCCGGGACAGGGGGGGAGCAATCAGCCCCAGCATTTT.